The present TCR beta chain was sequenced within a study of a mutant IDH1 vaccine in newly diagnosed glioma. Whole-study context: Investigators started vaccination 4-6 weeks after radiotherapy alone, or with temozolomide cycles. Receipt of radiotherapy, temozolomide, or both preceded the study, and most received both.

With regard to this clone: The antigen remains unidentified.

Libraries were prepared by immunoSEQ multiplex PCR; TCRdb keeps only in-frame clonotypes and omits some of them. The sample has nearly 35,000 clones, around 83% seen once. The CDR3 covers 14 residues. Germline CDR1 reads SNHLY; CDR2 reads FYNNEI. The ends lost 3 bases at V and 1 base at J; junction bases unmatched: 3. Time point reported: week 5, during vaccination. Each dose delivered 300 ug of mutant IDH1 20-mer peptide subcutaneously with imiquimod. The clonotype comes from a man aged 25-45 years with glioma. The chain carries TRBV2 and TRBJ2-7, with 7 positions matching TRBD2. The starting material was PBMCs, obtained from a glioma patient whose treatment included an IDH1 peptide vaccine. The CDR3 here is CASSESSGSYEQYF. CDR3 nucleotides: TGTGCCAGCAGTGAGTCTAGCGGATCCTACGAGCAGTACTTC.